These 14 T cell receptor beta chains were all obtained from the same sample, sequenced in a study of vaccination effects on CD4 cells after COVID-19. When ten to eleven days of culture had elapsed, CD4+ T cells were isolated. For these TCRs, the target antigens are not known. Sequencing used immunoSEQ multiplex PCR; TCRdb keeps in-frame clones, though not all of them. This table holds some 40,000 clones, approximately 72% found once. This material consisted of CD4+ T cells from PBMCs cultured without peptide, taken before COVID-19 vaccination. The receptors shown here come from a human donor who received a COVID-19 vaccine.

The chain is built from TRBV3-1 (or the pseudogene TRBV3-2) and TRBJ2-7; 8 nucleotides match TRBD1. J lost 2 bases, V lost 4 bases, and 7 bases had no gene match. This CDR3 has 15 amino acids. Germline V lookup: CDR1 LGHDT, CDR2 YNNKEL (reference sequence). The CDR3 reads CASSLGTGQTYEQYF. DNA of the CDR3: TGTGCCAGCAGCCTTGGGACAGGCCAGACCTACGAGCAGTACTTC.

In nucleotides, the CDR3 is TGTGCCACCTCAGCTCGGCACCCCCAGTCTGGCTACACCTTC. Protein: CATSARHPQSGYTF. The V and J genes are TRBV19 and TRBJ1-2; D is undetermined. The length of the CDR3 is 14 residues. CDR1 is LNHDA, CDR2 SQIVND, per germline (reference sequence). Deletions cut 10 bases from V and 7 bases from J, with 22 bases between.

The CDR3 coding sequence is TGTGCCAGCAGTTCCCGGGTCTCCTACGAGCAGTACTTC. This translates into CASSSRVSYEQYF. The chain is built from TRBV27 and TRBJ2-7; D is uncertain. Germline V gene sequence: CDR1 MNHEY, CDR2 SMNVEV (reference sequence). This CDR3 comprises 13 residues. V lost 4 bases and J lost 0, with 7 bases in between.

The rearrangement links TRBV21-1 to TRBJ2-7. TRBV21-1 is tagged as a pseudogene. CDR3 length equals 14 residues. The CDR3 nucleotides are TGTGCCAGCAGCAAGCCAGGGAGCTCCTACGAGCAGTACTTC. As protein: CASSKPGSSYEQYF.

This clone was counted a few times. The V and J genes are TRBV7-9 and TRBJ2-7; D ambiguous. Germline lookup yields CDR1 SEHNR and CDR2 FQNEAQ (reference sequence). The CDR3 sequence is 14 residues long. V shed 2 bases and J shed 2 bases, with 10 bases lying between them. CDR3: CASSLNGSPYEQYF. Here the CDR3 DNA reads TGTGCCAGCAGCTTAAATGGTAGCCCCTACGAGCAGTACTTC.

This clone was seen once. This sequence joins TRBV9 and TRBJ1-1, with D perhaps TRBD1 (6 bases). This CDR3 comprises 16 residues. The V and J ends lost 0 bases and 1 base respectively, with 13 bases between them. The germline gives CDR1 SGDLS, CDR2 YYNGEE. The CDR3 region has the DNA TGTGCCAGCAGCGTAGTAGGGGGGACCGGGAACACTGAAGCTTTCTTT. This codes for CASSVVGGTGNTEAFF. The full variable domain, in which reference TRBV9 and TRBJ1-1 provide the parts outside the CDR3, is DSGVTQTPKHLITATGQRVTLRCSPRSGDLSVYWYQQSLDQGLQFLIQYYNGEERAKGNILERFSAQQFPDLHSELNLSSLELGDSALYFCASSVVGGTGNTEAFFGQGTRLTVV.

J is TRBJ1-6 and V is TRBV12-3 or TRBV12-4; the D gene is possibly TRBD1 (6 bases). The ends were cut back, 5 bases at V and 10 bases at J, with 12 bases in the middle. The length of the CDR3 is 13 residues. This CDR3 is CASSDTGLSPLHF. CDR3 in DNA: TGTGCCAGCAGTGATACAGGGTTGTCACCCCTCCACTTT.

The V and J genes are TRBV5-3 and TRBJ1-3; weak D call: TRBD1 (5 bases). TRBV5-3 is treated as an ORF (open reading frame) with a function not yet certain. The CDR3 spans 13 residues. Trimming pared 1 base from V and 7 bases from J, leaving 9 bases between. DNA for the CDR3: TGTGCCAGAAGCTTGCACGAGGGGAACACCATATATTTT. It is translated as CARSLHEGNTIYF.

This clone appeared a single time. V and J are TRBV19 and TRBJ1-2; D gene uncertain. CDR3 length: 14 residues. V was shortened by 0 bases and J by 4 bases, with 9 bases between the two germline ends. Germline values: CDR1 LNHDA, CDR2 SQIVND (reference sequence). The CDR3 DNA sequence: TGTGCCAGTAGTATAGACCCCCCGGGCTATGGCTACACCTTC. Residues: CASSIDPPGYGYTF.

The rearrangement links TRBV7-2 to TRBJ2-2; D is undetermined. This CDR3 contains 15 residues. V lost 1 base, J lost 2 bases, and 8 bases lay in between. CDR1 is SGHTA and CDR2 is FQGNSA in the germline V gene. This chain's CDR3 is CASSLGSVNTGELFF. CDR3 nucleotide sequence: TGTGCCAGCAGCTTAGGGTCGGTTAACACCGGGGAGCTGTTTTTT.

This clone was found a few times. The CDR3 here is CASSLGLTGGNYGYTF. The DNA for the CDR3 is TGTGCCAGCAGTTTAGGGTTGACAGGGGGCAACTATGGCTACACCTTC. The genes are TRBV28 and TRBJ1-2; 10 nucleotides align to TRBD1. The CDR3 spans 16 residues. Per germline, CDR1 MDHEN and CDR2 SYDVKM. Unmatched junction bases numbered 5, after V lost 2 bases and J lost 2 bases.

The chain is built from TRBV6-1 and TRBJ1-5, with TRBD1 identical over 7 bases. The CDR3 contains 15 residues. CDR1 is MNHNS and CDR2 is SASEGT in the germline V gene. J gave up 1 base and V 1 base, and 1 base lay outside the gene matches. CDR3 region: CASSEGRGSNQPQHF. The CDR3 nucleotides read TGTGCCAGCAGTGAAGGCAGGGGGAGCAATCAGCCCCAGCATTTT.

The chain recombines TRBV7-2 with TRBJ1-2, with D possibly being TRBD1 (5 bases). Trimming stripped 3 bases from V and 2 bases from J, with 10 bases between. CDR1 is SGHTA and CDR2 is FQGNSA in the germline V gene. CDR3 length: 14 amino acids. The DNA for the CDR3 is TGTGCCAGCAGCTTGGGGCCTCAAAACTATGGCTACACCTTC. It translates to CASSLGPQNYGYTF.

The chain employs TRBV4-1 and TRBJ2-5, with D perhaps matching TRBD2 (6 bases). The germline V gene has CDR1 MGHRA and CDR2 YSYEKL. The CDR3 length is 16 residues. The ends were cut back, 0 bases at V and 0 bases at J, with 11 bases in the middle. CDR3 sequence (DNA): TGCGCCAGCAGCCAAGATGGCGCGGGGTACCAAGAGACCCAGTACTTC. Translated: CASSQDGAGYQETQYF.